Shown below are 26 T cell receptor beta chains from a single sample sequenced in a study of response to subunit inactivated influenza vaccine. One entry per CDR3 protein results from TCRdb running MiXCR on the RT-PCR reads. The sample includes 500,000 or so distinct CDR3 sequences, 16% of them seen just once. The source was CD4+ T cells sorted from PBMCs, collected 23 months after vaccination. The receptor source for this set is a man aged 50 to 75 who received an inactivated influenza vaccine.

The rearrangement joins TRBV27 to TRBJ1-1, with TRBD1 matching over 9 bases. The CDR3 contains 13 residues. V lost 8 bases, J lost 5 bases, and 6 bases stayed unmatched. Germline V gene sequence: CDR1 MNHEY, CDR2 SMNVEV (reference sequence). Here the CDR3 DNA reads TGTGCCAGCTCCCGGGACAGGGTAACTGAAGCTTTCTTT. This codes for CASSRDRVTEAFF.

This clonotype was detected only a few times. The genes are TRBV29-1 and TRBJ1-2; TRBD1 agrees at 11 bases. V shed 0 bases and J 5 bases; nucleotides not matched to a gene: 5. The V gene's germline CDR1 is SQVTM and CDR2 ANQGSEA. CDR3 length equals 15 residues. The CDR3 DNA follows: TGCAGCGTTGAAGATCGGGACAGGGGGAGATATGGCTACACCTTC. This codes for CSVEDRDRGRYGYTF.

This clonotype has only a few counts. The J gene is TRBJ2-5, the V gene TRBV10-3; D is unresolved. Germline assignment: CDR1 ENHRY and CDR2 SYGVKD. V was pared by 7 bases and J by 3 bases, with 12 bases between. The CDR3 spans 13 residues. CDR3 coding DNA: TGTGCCATCAAGTCAGGTGGGGAAGAGACCCAGTACTTC. The encoded protein is CAIKSGGEETQYF.

The V gene is TRBV18, the J gene TRBJ2-2; no definite D call. The germline V gene has CDR1 KGHSH and CDR2 LQKENI. The CDR3 has 14 residues. The V end was cut by 5 bases, the J end by 5 bases, with 12 bases between. The CDR3 is CASSKDQVTGELFF. As DNA, the CDR3 is TGTGCCAGCTCAAAGGACCAAGTAACCGGGGAGCTGTTTTTT.

In this sample, this clonotype turned up a few times. The chain's CDR3 is CASRDWSGEQYF. DNA for the CDR3: TGCGCCAGCAGGGACTGGAGCGGCGAGCAGTACTTC. The chain couples TRBV10-2 to TRBJ2-7, with D possibly matching TRBD2 (5 bases). The CDR3 covers 12 residues. CDR1 is WSHSY and CDR2 is SAAADI in the germline V gene. Trimming removed 6 bases from V and 6 bases from J, with 12 bases in between.

This clonotype has only a few counts. J is TRBJ2-7 and V is TRBV20-1; the match to TRBD1 covers 9 bases. This CDR3 region has 15 residues. The ends lost 6 bases at V and 2 bases at J; junction bases unmatched: 11. In germline, CDR1 is DFQATT, CDR2 SNEGSKA (reference sequence). CDR3 sequence reads: CSARGPGQGPYEQYF. Here the CDR3 DNA reads TGCAGTGCGAGGGGTCCGGGACAGGGCCCCTACGAGCAGTACTTC.

This clonotype has only a few counts. The chain employs TRBV7-2 and TRBJ1-4; 7 bases are shared with TRBD1. The CDR3 totals 14 residues. The V and J ends lost 4 bases and 5 bases, in that order; junction bases with no gene match: 4. Germline-derived CDR1 and CDR2 are SGHTA and FQGNSA. The CDR3 loop is CASSWTGLNEKLFF. The CDR3 DNA is TGTGCCAGCAGCTGGACAGGTCTGAATGAAAAACTGTTTTTT.

The chain uses TRBV20-1 and TRBJ2-1; 9 nucleotides match TRBD2. Per the germline V gene, CDR1 is DFQATT and CDR2 is SNEGSKA (reference sequence). This CDR3 is built from 13 residues. Losses at the gene ends were 4 bases for V and 5 bases for J; bases not matched to a gene: 3. The CDR3 nucleotides are TGCAGTGCTACTCTAGCGGGACACAATGAGCAGTTCTTC. Protein sequence: CSATLAGHNEQFF.

The chain joins TRBV12-3 or TRBV12-4 to TRBJ2-1; D may be TRBD2 (6 bases). The CDR3 length is 17 residues. Trimming pared 2 bases from V and 6 bases from J, leaving 20 bases between. The CDR3 protein is CASSLRGQITGGNEQFF. CDR3 in DNA: TGTGCCAGCAGTTTACGAGGGCAAATTACCGGGGGCAATGAGCAGTTCTTC.

This clonotype was seen a handful of times. The chain combines TRBV7-2 with TRBJ2-7, with 7 bases lining up with TRBD2. The CDR3 sequence is 15 residues long. The ends lost 1 base at V and 5 bases at J; junction bases unmatched: 8. CDR1 is SGHTA and CDR2 is FQGNSA in the germline V gene. The CDR3 region has the DNA TGTGCCAGCAGCTTAGACGGCGGGAGCGAGAACGAGCAGTACTTC. Its protein is CASSLDGGSENEQYF.

The chain employs TRBV21-1 and TRBJ1-5; the table's D call of TRBD1 was not tested on the DNA. TRBV21-1 is classified as a pseudogene. This CDR3 comprises 18 residues. CDR3 amino acids: CASSLPPETVERWQPQHF. The DNA of the CDR3 is TGTGCCAGCAGCCTACCGCCAGAGACAGTTGAGAGATGGCAGCCCCAGCATTTT.

This clonotype was seen repeatedly, ten times or more. The chain employs TRBV5-6 and TRBJ2-7; 9 bases are shared with TRBD1. The CDR3 has 14 amino acids. Per the germline V gene, CDR1 is SGHDT and CDR2 is YYEEEE. Trimming cost V 4 bases and J 4 bases; bases outside gene matches: 6. The chain's CDR3 is CASSPDRGLYEQYF. CDR3 sequence (DNA): TGTGCCAGCAGCCCGGACAGGGGATTGTACGAGCAGTACTTC.

For the CDR3, the DNA is TGTGCCAGCAGCTTAAAGGGACGCGGGAGAGGCACAGATACGCAGTATTTT. As protein: CASSLKGRGRGTDTQYF. V gene TRBV7-3 combines with J gene TRBJ2-3, with 7 bases aligning to TRBD2. V was pared by 1 base and J by 1 base, with 8 bases of the junction left unmatched. Germline CDR1 reads SGHTA; CDR2 reads FQGTGA. This CDR3 comprises 17 residues. Variable domain in full (rest from reference TRBV7-3 and TRBJ2-3): GAGVSQTPSNKVTEKGKYVELRCDPISGHTALYWYRQSLGQGPEFLIYFQGTGAADDSGLPNDRFFAVRPEGSVSTLKIQRTERGDSAVYLCASSLKGRGRGTDTQYFGPGTRLTVL.

The V gene is TRBV29-1, the J gene TRBJ2-1; D call uncertain. Deletions cut 3 bases from V and 5 bases from J, with 8 bases between. The germline gives CDR1 SQVTM, CDR2 ANQGSEA. This CDR3 is built from 12 residues. As DNA, the CDR3 is TGCAGCGTTGAGTCCGGTGACAATGAGCAGTTCTTC. Protein: CSVESGDNEQFF.

The rearrangement uses TRBV2 and TRBJ2-1; 15 nucleotides align to TRBD2. Germline V gene data show CDR1 as SNHLY and CDR2 as FYNNEI. The CDR3 has 15 residues. Trimming took 10 bases from V and 7 from J; bases not matched to a gene: 8. DNA of the CDR3: TGTGCCACCAAGAGGACTAGCGGGGGGGAGAATGAGCAGTTCTTC. This encodes CATKRTSGGENEQFF.

This clonotype was recorded at least ten times. The chain has TRBV7-9 and TRBJ1-5; D is uncertain. The CDR3 has 12 amino acids. V lost 0 bases to trimming and J lost 5 bases, with 2 bases between them. Germline assignment: CDR1 SEHNR and CDR2 FQNEAQ (reference sequence). The CDR3 loop is CASSLAYQPQHF. DNA for the CDR3: TGTGCCAGCAGCTTAGCCTATCAGCCCCAGCATTTT.

On this clonotype itself: A much larger clone is a single base away; this may be a read error. This chain connects TRBV10-3 to TRBJ2-1; D gene uncertain. CDR1 is ENHRY, CDR2 SYGVKD, per germline. Trimming took off 3 bases at V and 11 bases at J, with 11 bases between the two ends. This CDR3 region has 12 residues. The CDR3 DNA is TGTGCCATCAGTGAAGTTGGAAATAAGCAGTTCTTC. It is translated as CAISEVGNKQFF.

The chain has TRBV7-3 and TRBJ2-3; no clear D. CDR1 SGHTA and CDR2 FQGTGA come from the germline V gene. This CDR3 has 12 residues. With 7 bases removed from V and 1 base from J, the gap between germline ends came to 6 bases. CDR3 region: CASNGRTDTQYF. CDR3 nucleotide sequence: TGTGCCAGCAACGGCCGCACAGATACGCAGTATTTT. Complete variable domain (other parts from reference TRBV7-3 and TRBJ2-3): GAGVSQTPSNKVTEKGKYVELRCDPISGHTALYWYRQSLGQGPEFLIYFQGTGAADDSGLPNDRFFAVRPEGSVSTLKIQRTERGDSAVYLCASNGRTDTQYFGPGTRLTVL.

The V gene is TRBV30, the J gene TRBJ1-1; weak D call: TRBD1 (5 bases). The germline V gene encodes CDR1 GTSNPN and CDR2 SVGIG (reference sequence). V was pared by 0 bases and J by 9 bases, with 11 bases between. This CDR3 is built from 12 residues. The CDR3 loop is CAWSVGAGKAFF. The DNA for the CDR3 is TGTGCCTGGAGTGTAGGGGCCGGGAAAGCTTTCTTT.

This clonotype has a handful of counts. The chain employs TRBV5-1 and TRBJ1-1; D uncertain. With 2 bases removed from V and 0 bases from J, the gap between germline ends came to 8 bases. CDR1 and CDR2 (germline): SGHRS, YFSETQ. This CDR3 has 14 residues. The CDR3 bases are TGCGCCAGCAGCTTCCTAGATGTGAACACTGAAGCTTTCTTT. This codes for CASSFLDVNTEAFF.

This clonotype was seen just once. One base away lies a much larger clone, so this may be a sequencing read error. This sequence joins TRBV2 and TRBJ2-2, with no clear D. The CDR3 extends over 15 amino acids. The germline V gene has CDR1 SNHLY and CDR2 FYNNEI. The germline V and J ends were trimmed by 6 bases and 9 bases, with 20 bases remaining between them. As DNA, the CDR3 is TGTGCCAGCAGCAAGCTATCAAGAGGCCCCAGGGAGCTGTTTTTT. Its protein product is CASSKLSRGPRELFF. The full variable domain, in which reference TRBV2 and TRBJ2-2 provide the parts outside the CDR3, is EPEVTQTPSHQVTQMGQEVILRCVPISNHLYFYWYRQILGQKVEFLVSFYNNEISEKSEIFDDQFSVERPDGSNFTLKIRSTKLEDSAMYFCASSKLSRGPRELFFGEGSRLTVL.

In this sample, this clonotype turned up a few times. CDR3 in amino acids: CASSRPGTSGETQYF. CDR3 coding DNA: TGTGCCAGCAGTCGCCCCGGGACTAGCGGAGAGACCCAGTACTTC. The V gene is TRBV6-1, the J gene TRBJ2-5; 11 bases are a match to TRBD2. This CDR3 comprises 15 residues. CDR1 is MNHNS, CDR2 SASEGT, per germline. J gave up 4 bases and V 5 bases, and 6 bases lay outside the gene matches.

The sample holds a few counts of this clonotype. The CDR3 sequence: CASSEHKTSDTQYF. The CDR3 nucleotides read TGTGCCAGCAGTGAGCACAAAACTAGCGATACGCAGTATTTT. The chain carries TRBV25-1 and TRBJ2-3; TRBD2 is a possible D gene (6 bases). V dropped 3 bases and J dropped 6 bases, with 13 bases sitting between them. The germline V gene has CDR1 MGHDK and CDR2 SYGVNS. CDR3 length equals 14 residues.

This clonotype was seen more than once but under ten times. This chain links TRBV5-1 with TRBJ2-2; 7 nucleotides line up with TRBD2. CDR3 size: 16 residues. V shed 1 base, J shed 6 bases, and the junction held 9 bases outside the gene matches. Germline lookup yields CDR1 SGHRS and CDR2 YFSETQ. CDR3 region: CASSLSARGFAGELFF. CDR3 DNA: TGCGCCAGCAGCTTGTCGGCGCGGGGGTTCGCCGGGGAGCTGTTTTTT.

The CDR3, as DNA: TGCAGCGTTTCAGACAGGGGAACCACAGATACGCAGTATTTT. Amino acid sequence: CSVSDRGTTDTQYF. V and J are TRBV29-1 and TRBJ2-3, with 8 bases lining up with TRBD1. This CDR3 comprises 14 residues. The V gene's germline CDR1 is SQVTM and CDR2 ANQGSEA. Trimming took 5 bases from V and 2 from J; bases not matched to a gene: 6.

This clonotype appeared a few times. The V call is TRBV5-1, the J call TRBJ2-5, with a weak D call TRBD1 (6 bases). Germline values: CDR1 SGHRS, CDR2 YFSETQ. V was trimmed by 3 bases and J by 5 bases, leaving 14 bases between them. The CDR3 runs to 14 residues. The CDR3 sequence: CASSSIGGDETQYF. The CDR3 DNA is TGCGCCAGCAGCTCGATTGGGGGCGACGAGACCCAGTACTTC. The variable domain in full, with the rest retrieved from reference TRBV5-1 and TRBJ2-5, is KAGVTQTPRYLIKTRGQQVTLSCSPISGHRSVSWYQQTPGQGLQFLFEYFSETQRNKGNFPGRFSGRQFSNSRSEMNVSTLELGDSALYLCASSSIGGDETQYFGPGTRLLVL.